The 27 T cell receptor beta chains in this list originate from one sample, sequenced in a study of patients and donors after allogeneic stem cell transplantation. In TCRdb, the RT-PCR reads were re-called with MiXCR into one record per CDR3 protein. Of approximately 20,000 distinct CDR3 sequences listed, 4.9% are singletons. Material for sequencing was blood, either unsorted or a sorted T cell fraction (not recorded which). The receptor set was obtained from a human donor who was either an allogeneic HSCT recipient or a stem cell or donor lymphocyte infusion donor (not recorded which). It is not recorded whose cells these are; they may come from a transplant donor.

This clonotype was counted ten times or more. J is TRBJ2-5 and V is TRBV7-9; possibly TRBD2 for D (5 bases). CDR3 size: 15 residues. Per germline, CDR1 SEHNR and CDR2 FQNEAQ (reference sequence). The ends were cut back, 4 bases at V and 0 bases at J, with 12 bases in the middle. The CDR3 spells CASSSLRGNQETQYF. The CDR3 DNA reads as TGTGCCAGCAGCTCACTTCGGGGAAACCAAGAGACCCAGTACTTC.

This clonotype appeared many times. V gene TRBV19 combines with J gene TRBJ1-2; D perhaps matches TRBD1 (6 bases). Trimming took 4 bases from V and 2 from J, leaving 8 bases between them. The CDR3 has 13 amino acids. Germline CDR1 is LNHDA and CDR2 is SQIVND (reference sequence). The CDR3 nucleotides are TGTGCCAGTAGTAGGACAGCGAACTATGGCTACACCTTC. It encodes CASSRTANYGYTF.

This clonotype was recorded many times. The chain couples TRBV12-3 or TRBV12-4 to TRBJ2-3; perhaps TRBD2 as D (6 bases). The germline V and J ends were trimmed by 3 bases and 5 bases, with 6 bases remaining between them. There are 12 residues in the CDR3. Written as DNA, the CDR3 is TGTGCCAGCAGTTTCGGGGGAGATACGCAGTATTTT. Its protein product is CASSFGGDTQYF.

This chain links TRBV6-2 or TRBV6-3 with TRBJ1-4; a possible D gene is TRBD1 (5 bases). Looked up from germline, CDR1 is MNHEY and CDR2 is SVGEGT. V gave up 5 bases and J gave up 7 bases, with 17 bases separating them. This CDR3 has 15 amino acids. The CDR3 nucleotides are TGTGCCAGCAGTAAGGGACGTCTGTCCCTTGAAAAACTGTTTTTT. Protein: CASSKGRLSLEKLFF.

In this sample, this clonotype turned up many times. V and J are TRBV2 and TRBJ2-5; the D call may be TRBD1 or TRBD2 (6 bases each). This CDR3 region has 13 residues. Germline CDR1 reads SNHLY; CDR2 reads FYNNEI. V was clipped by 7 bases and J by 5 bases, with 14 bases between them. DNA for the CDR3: TGTGCCAGCACTTGGGGGGCGGGGGAGACCCAGTACTTC. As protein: CASTWGAGETQYF.

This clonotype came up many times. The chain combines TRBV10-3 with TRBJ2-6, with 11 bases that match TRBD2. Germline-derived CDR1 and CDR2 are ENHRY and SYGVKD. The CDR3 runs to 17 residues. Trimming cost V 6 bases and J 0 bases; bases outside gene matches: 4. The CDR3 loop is CAISGLAGISGANVLTF. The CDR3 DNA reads TGTGCCATCAGCGGACTAGCGGGTATCTCTGGGGCCAACGTCCTGACTTTC.

The CDR3: CASGHTRQGAPNQPQHF. In DNA form, the CDR3 reads TGTGCTAGTGGTCACACCAGACAGGGGGCCCCTAATCAGCCCCAGCATTTT. The rearrangement uses TRBV12-5 and TRBJ1-5, with TRBD1 matching over 10 bases. The CDR3 runs to 17 residues. Germline CDR1 is LGHNT and CDR2 is FRNRAP. The V and J ends lost 5 bases and 4 bases, in that order; junction bases with no gene match: 11.

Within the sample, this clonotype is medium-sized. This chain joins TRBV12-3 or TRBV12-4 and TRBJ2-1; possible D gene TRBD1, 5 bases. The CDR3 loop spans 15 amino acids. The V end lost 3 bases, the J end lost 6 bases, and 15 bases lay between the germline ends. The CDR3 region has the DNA TGTGCCAGCAGTTTCCCCAGGGCAGGCGGCAATGAGCAGTTCTTC. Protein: CASSFPRAGGNEQFF.

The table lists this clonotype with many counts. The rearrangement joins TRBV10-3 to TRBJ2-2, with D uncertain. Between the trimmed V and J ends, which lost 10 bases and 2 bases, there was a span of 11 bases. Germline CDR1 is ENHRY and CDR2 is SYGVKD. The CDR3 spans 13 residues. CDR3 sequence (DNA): TGTGCCAGTACGGAGTTAAACACCGGGGAGCTGTTTTTT. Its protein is CASTELNTGELFF.

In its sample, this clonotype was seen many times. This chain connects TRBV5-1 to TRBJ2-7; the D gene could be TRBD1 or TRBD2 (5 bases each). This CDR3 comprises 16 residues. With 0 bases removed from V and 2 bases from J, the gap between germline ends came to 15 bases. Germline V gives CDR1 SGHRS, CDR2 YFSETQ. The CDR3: CASSLGARDGAYEQYF. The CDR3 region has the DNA TGCGCCAGCAGCTTGGGGGCCCGGGACGGCGCCTACGAGCAGTACTTC.

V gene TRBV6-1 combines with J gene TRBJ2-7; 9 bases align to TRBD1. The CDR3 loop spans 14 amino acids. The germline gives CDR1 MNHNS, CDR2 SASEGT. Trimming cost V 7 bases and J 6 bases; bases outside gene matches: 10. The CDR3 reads CASNLAGTGIEQYF. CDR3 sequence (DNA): TGTGCCAGCAATCTAGCCGGGACAGGGATCGAGCAGTACTTC.

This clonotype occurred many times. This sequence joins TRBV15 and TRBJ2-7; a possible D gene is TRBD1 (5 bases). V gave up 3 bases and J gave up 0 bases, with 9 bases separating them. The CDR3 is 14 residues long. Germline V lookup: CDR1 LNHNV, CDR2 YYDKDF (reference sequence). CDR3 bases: TGTGCCACCAGCAGGGGGCCCCTCTCCTACGAGCAGTACTTC. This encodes CATSRGPLSYEQYF.

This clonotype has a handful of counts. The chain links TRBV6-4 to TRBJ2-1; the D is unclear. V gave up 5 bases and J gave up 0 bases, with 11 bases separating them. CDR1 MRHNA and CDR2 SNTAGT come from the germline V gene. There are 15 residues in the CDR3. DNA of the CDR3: TGTGCCAGCAGTCGTAGCCGGAGCTCCTACAATGAGCAGTTCTTC. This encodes CASSRSRSSYNEQFF.

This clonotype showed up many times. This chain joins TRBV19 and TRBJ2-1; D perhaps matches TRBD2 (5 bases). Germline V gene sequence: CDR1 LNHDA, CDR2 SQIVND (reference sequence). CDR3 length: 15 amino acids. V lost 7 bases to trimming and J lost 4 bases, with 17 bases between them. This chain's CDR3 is CASNLERSGYNEQFF. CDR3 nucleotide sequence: TGTGCCAGTAATTTAGAGCGTTCGGGGTACAATGAGCAGTTCTTC.

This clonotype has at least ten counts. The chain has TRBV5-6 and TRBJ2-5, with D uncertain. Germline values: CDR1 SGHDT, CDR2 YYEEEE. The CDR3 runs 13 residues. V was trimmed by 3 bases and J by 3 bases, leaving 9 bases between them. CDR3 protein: CASSSRAEETQYF. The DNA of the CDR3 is TGTGCCAGCAGCTCCCGGGCTGAAGAGACCCAGTACTTC. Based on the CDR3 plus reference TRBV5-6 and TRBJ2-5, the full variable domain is DAGVTQSPTHLIKTRGQQVTLRCSPKSGHDTVSWYQQALGQGPQFIFQYYEEEERQRGNFPDRFSGHQFPNYSSELNVNALLLGDSALYLCASSSRAEETQYFGPGTRLLVL.

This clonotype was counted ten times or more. Here the CDR3 reads CASSPRTSGRITDTQYF. The CDR3 DNA reads as TGTGCCAGCAGCCCAAGGACTAGCGGGAGGATTACAGATACGCAGTATTTT. The J gene is TRBJ2-3, the V gene TRBV7-9; 14 positions agree with TRBD2. V was clipped by 5 bases and J by 3 bases; unmatched bases: 7. CDR3 length: 17 residues. From germline, CDR1 is SEHNR and CDR2 FQNEAQ (reference sequence).

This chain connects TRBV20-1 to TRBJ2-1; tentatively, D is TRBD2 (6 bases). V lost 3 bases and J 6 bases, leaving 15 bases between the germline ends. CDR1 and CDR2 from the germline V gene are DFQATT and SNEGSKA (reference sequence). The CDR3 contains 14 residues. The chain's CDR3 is CSASPGTDLNEQFF. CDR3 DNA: TGCAGTGCTAGTCCCGGGACTGACCTCAATGAGCAGTTCTTC.

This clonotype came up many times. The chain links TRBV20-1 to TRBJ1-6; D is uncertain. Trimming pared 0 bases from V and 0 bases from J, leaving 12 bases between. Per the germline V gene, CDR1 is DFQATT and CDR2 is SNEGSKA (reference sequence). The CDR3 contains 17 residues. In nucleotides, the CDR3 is TGCAGTGCTAGAGATCAGGCGGAGAGCTCCTATAATTCACCCCTCCACTTT. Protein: CSARDQAESSYNSPLHF.

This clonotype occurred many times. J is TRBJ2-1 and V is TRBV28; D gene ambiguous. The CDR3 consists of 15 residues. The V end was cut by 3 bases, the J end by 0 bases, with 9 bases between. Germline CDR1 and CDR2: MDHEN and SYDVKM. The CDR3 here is CASSFLRSSYNEQFF. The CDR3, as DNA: TGTGCCAGCAGTTTCCTCAGGAGCTCCTACAATGAGCAGTTCTTC.

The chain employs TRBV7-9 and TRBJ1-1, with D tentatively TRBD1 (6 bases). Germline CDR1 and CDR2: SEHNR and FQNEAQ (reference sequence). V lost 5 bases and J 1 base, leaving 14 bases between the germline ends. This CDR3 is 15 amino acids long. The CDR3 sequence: CASSVPGHWNTEAFF. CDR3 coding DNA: TGTGCCAGCAGCGTTCCGGGACACTGGAACACTGAAGCTTTCTTT.

CDR3 sequence reads: CASSLSCNQPQHF. CDR3 coding DNA: TGTGCCAGCAGCTTAAGCTGCAATCAGCCCCAGCATTTT. The chain is built from TRBV7-9 and TRBJ1-5; D unclear. The V gene's germline CDR1 is SEHNR and CDR2 FQNEAQ (reference sequence). This CDR3 region has 13 residues. The V end lost 2 bases, the J end lost 2 bases, and 4 bases lay between the germline ends.

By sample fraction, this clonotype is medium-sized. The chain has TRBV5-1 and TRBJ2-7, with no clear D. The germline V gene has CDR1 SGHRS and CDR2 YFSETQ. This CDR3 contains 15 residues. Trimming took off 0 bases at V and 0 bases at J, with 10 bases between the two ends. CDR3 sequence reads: CASSLDTDHSYEQYF. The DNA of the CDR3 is TGCGCCAGCAGCTTGGATACGGACCACTCCTACGAGCAGTACTTC.

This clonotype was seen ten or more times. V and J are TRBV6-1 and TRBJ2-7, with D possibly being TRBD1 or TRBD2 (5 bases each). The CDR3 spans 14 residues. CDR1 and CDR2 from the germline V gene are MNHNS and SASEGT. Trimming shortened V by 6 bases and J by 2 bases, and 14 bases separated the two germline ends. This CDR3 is CASSRRDRPYEQYF. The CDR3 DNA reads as TGTGCCAGCAGCCGAAGGGACCGACCCTACGAGCAGTACTTC.

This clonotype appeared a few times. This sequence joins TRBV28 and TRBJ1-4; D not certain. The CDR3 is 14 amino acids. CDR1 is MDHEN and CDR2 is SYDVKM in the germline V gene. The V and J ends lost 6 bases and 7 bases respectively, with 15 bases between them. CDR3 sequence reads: CASSLPARGEKLFF. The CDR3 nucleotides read TGTGCCAGCAGCCTTCCCGCCCGAGGTGAAAAACTGTTTTTT.

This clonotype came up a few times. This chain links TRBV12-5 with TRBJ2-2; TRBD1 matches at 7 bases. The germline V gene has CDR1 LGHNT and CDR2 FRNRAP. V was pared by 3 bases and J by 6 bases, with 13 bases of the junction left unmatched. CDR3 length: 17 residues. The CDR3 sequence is CASGFRRPRGSAGELFF. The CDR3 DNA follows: TGTGCTAGTGGTTTTAGGCGTCCCAGGGGGTCTGCCGGGGAGCTGTTTTTT.

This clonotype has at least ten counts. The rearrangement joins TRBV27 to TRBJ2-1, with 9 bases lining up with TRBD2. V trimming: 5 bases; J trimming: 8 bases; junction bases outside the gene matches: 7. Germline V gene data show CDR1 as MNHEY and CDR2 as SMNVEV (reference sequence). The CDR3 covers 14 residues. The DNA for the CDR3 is TGTGCCAGCAGTCCCTGGACTAGCGAGGATGAGCAGTTCTTC. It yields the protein CASSPWTSEDEQFF.

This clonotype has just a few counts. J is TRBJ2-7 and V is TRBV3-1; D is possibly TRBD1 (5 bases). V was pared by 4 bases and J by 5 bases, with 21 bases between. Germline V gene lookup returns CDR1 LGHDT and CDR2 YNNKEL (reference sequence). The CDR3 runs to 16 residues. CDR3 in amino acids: CASSPSLRAGSHEQYF. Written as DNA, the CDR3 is TGTGCCAGCAGCCCTTCTCTCCGGGCAGGGTCCCACGAGCAGTACTTC.